These 20 T cell receptor beta chains share one sample of origin, sequenced in a study of cytomegalovirus exposure and HLA in healthy donors (TCRdb year 2017). Preparation of the library involved the immunoSEQ multiplex PCR assay. For the multiplex PCR, a mixture combining 60 forward primers for TCR Vbeta segments and 13 reverse primers for TCR Jbeta segments was used. In TCRdb, the immuneACCESS table is reduced to in-frame sequences with V and J assigned. These tables do not hold every clone; where another copy was compared, an unresolved V gene accounts for under half, and the others remain unexplained. The table for this sample lists roughly 120,000 clones; roughly 84% of them were counted only once. The ten largest clones add up to about 6.8% of the sample. The sequenced sample was PBMCs. The source is a man aged 30 to 45 in good health and CMV-seropositive.

This clone was detected only a few times. The J gene is TRBJ2-6, the V gene TRBV6-1; 12 bases match TRBD2. V was clipped by 3 bases and J by 0 bases; unmatched bases: 6. Germline V gives CDR1 MNHNS, CDR2 SASEGT. The CDR3 is made up of 19 amino acids. DNA of the CDR3: TGTGCCAGCAGTGAGCGACTAGCGGGGGCTTACTCTGGGGCCAACGTCCTGACTTTC. Amino acids: CASSERLAGAYSGANVLTF.

In this sample, this clone turned up once. V usage is TRBV19 and J usage is TRBJ2-1, with TRBD2 identical over 7 bases. J lost 0 bases, V lost 8 bases, and 1 base had no gene match. CDR1 and CDR2 (germline): LNHDA, SQIVND (reference sequence). The CDR3 totals 13 residues. Written as DNA, the CDR3 is TGTGCCAGTGCTAGCGGCTCCTACAATGAGCAGTTCTTC. It specifies CASASGSYNEQFF.

The chain is built from TRBV10-3 and TRBJ2-2; 10 bases match TRBD2. V gave up 6 bases and J gave up 5 bases; unmatched junction bases: 0. The germline V gene has CDR1 ENHRY and CDR2 SYGVKD. The CDR3 loop spans 13 amino acids. DNA of the CDR3: TGTGCCATCAGGACTAGCGGGACCGGGGAGCTGTTTTTT. This encodes CAIRTSGTGELFF.

The gene calls are TRBV21-1 and TRBJ2-7; the table's D call, TRBD2, has no DNA check behind it. TRBV21-1 counts as a pseudogene. The CDR3 has 15 amino acids. CDR3 sequence: CASSNRTSGDHEQYF. The CDR3 nucleotides read TGTGCCAGCAGCAATAGGACTAGCGGGGACCACGAGCAGTACTTC.

The rearrangement joins TRBV25-1 to TRBJ2-2, with TRBD2 matching 8 bases. The CDR3 loop spans 17 amino acids. CDR1 is MGHDK, CDR2 SYGVNS, per germline. J lost 2 bases, V lost 4 bases, and 9 bases had no gene match. Here the CDR3 DNA reads TGTGCCAGCAGTGCGTTAGTAGCGGGGCCCAACACCGGGGAGCTGTTTTTT. Translating it yields CASSALVAGPNTGELFF.

The V call is TRBV9, the J call TRBJ2-5; TRBD2 aligns across 7 bases. Germline lookup yields CDR1 SGDLS and CDR2 YYNGEE. The CDR3 is 16 amino acids. J gave up 5 bases and V 3 bases, and 13 bases lay outside the gene matches. The CDR3 sequence is CASSERGAGMRETQYF. In DNA, the CDR3 is TGTGCCAGCAGCGAGCGAGGAGCGGGGATGCGGGAGACCCAGTACTTC.

As concerns this clone: An end of the junction differs from the germline gene, which may be a read error. The V and J genes are TRBV12-5 and TRBJ2-7; 7 bases match TRBD2. Germline V gene lookup returns CDR1 LGHNT and CDR2 FRNRAP. CDR3 length: 14 residues. The CDR3 DNA sequence: TGTGCTAGTAGTTTGGGCGGGAGCCCCTTAGAGCAGTACTTC. Translating gives CASSLGGSPLEQYF. The full variable domain, completed using reference TRBV12-5 and TRBJ2-7, is DARVTQTPRHKVTEMGQEVTMRCQPILGHNTVFWYRQTMMQGLELLAYFRNRAPLDDSGMPKDRFSAEMPDATLATLKIQPSEPRDSAVYFCASSLGGSPLEQYFGPGTRLTVT.

The V call is TRBV25-1, the J call TRBJ2-7; 11 positions match TRBD1. There are 14 residues in the CDR3. Germline values: CDR1 MGHDK, CDR2 SYGVNS. The ends lost 8 bases at V and 4 bases at J; junction bases unmatched: 7. CDR3: CASGGQGAKYEQYF. CDR3 nucleotides: TGTGCCAGCGGCGGACAGGGGGCGAAATACGAGCAGTACTTC.

This chain uses TRBV7-8 with TRBJ2-7, with D unclear. The germline V and J ends were trimmed by 2 bases and 0 bases, with 11 bases remaining between them. CDR1 is SGHVS and CDR2 is FQNEAQ in the germline V gene. The CDR3 length is 15 residues. Here the CDR3 DNA reads TGTGCCAGCAGCTTATGGCCGCTGCTCTCCTACGAGCAGTACTTC. It translates to CASSLWPLLSYEQYF.

This clone was picked up a small number of times. The gene calls are TRBV25-1 and TRBJ2-1, with 9 bases identical to TRBD1. The CDR3 extends over 14 amino acids. The V and J ends lost 6 bases and 6 bases, in that order; junction bases with no gene match: 6. Germline loops: CDR1 MGHDK, CDR2 SYGVNS. CDR3 residues: CASRKPGQGNEQFF. CDR3 nucleotides: TGTGCCAGCAGAAAGCCGGGACAGGGCAATGAGCAGTTCTTC.

The chain combines TRBV27 with TRBJ2-2; D is uncertain. V shed 4 bases and J shed 6 bases, with 12 bases lying between them. The CDR3 is 14 residues long. The germline gives CDR1 MNHEY, CDR2 SMNVEV (reference sequence). CDR3 sequence: CASSSLDQAGELFF. CDR3 nucleotides: TGTGCCAGCAGTTCCCTGGATCAGGCCGGGGAGCTGTTTTTT.

This chain joins TRBV7-9 and TRBJ2-3; tentative D call: TRBD2 (7 bases). The CDR3 length is 18 residues. Trimming took 2 bases from V and 2 from J, leaving 20 bases between them. CDR1 is SEHNR and CDR2 is FQNEAQ in the germline V gene (reference sequence). Here the CDR3 reads CASSLFRGASGNTDTQYF. CDR3 bases: TGTGCCAGCAGCTTATTTAGGGGGGCTAGCGGAAACACAGATACGCAGTATTTT.

This clone was detected once. The genes are TRBV5-1 and TRBJ2-3; D is possibly TRBD2 (5 bases). Germline V gene sequence: CDR1 SGHRS, CDR2 YFSETQ. V lost 1 base and J 3 bases, leaving 9 bases between the germline ends. The CDR3 is made up of 14 amino acids. The CDR3 region is CASSLISATDTQYF. CDR3 DNA sequence: TGCGCCAGCAGCTTGATTAGCGCGACAGATACGCAGTATTTT.

V is TRBV5-1 and J is TRBJ2-7, with 8 bases fitting TRBD1. V was clipped by 2 bases and J by 1 base; unmatched bases: 5. The CDR3 runs 15 residues. The germline V gene has CDR1 SGHRS and CDR2 YFSETQ. The CDR3 here is CASSFGTGFSYEQYF. CDR3 nucleotides: TGCGCCAGCAGCTTCGGGACAGGTTTTTCCTACGAGCAGTACTTC.

The chain carries TRBV29-1 and TRBJ1-2; D remains unclear. The CDR3 is 11 amino acids. With 7 bases removed from V and 8 bases from J, the gap between germline ends came to 14 bases. Germline CDR1 is SQVTM and CDR2 is ANQGSEA. CDR3 sequence (DNA): TGCAGCGCGATGGGCTTACTGGGCTACACCTTC. This translates into CSAMGLLGYTF.

This rearrangement joins TRBV4-3 to TRBJ2-7; 7 positions agree with TRBD2. Looked up from germline, CDR1 is LGHNA and CDR2 is YSLEER. The CDR3 spans 16 residues. J gave up 3 bases and V 4 bases, and 12 bases lay outside the gene matches. This chain's CDR3 is CASSPGPPGEGYEQYF. The CDR3 DNA is TGCGCCAGCAGCCCAGGACCCCCGGGGGAGGGCTACGAGCAGTACTTC.

The V call is TRBV6-1, the J call TRBJ2-1; 10 bases are shared with TRBD2. The CDR3 is made up of 15 amino acids. CDR1 is MNHNS, CDR2 SASEGT, per germline. The V gene end was trimmed by 6 bases and the J gene end by 5 bases; junction bases not matched to a gene: 7. CDR3 coding DNA: TGTGCCAGCAGCGATCCGGGACTAGCGCACAATGAGCAGTTCTTC. Translation gives CASSDPGLAHNEQFF.

This clone appeared a few times. J is TRBJ2-1 and V is TRBV10-1; D perhaps matches TRBD2 (5 bases). V was trimmed by 0 bases and J by 4 bases, leaving 13 bases between them. CDR3 size: 16 residues. Germline-derived CDR1 and CDR2 are WNHNN and SYGVQD (reference sequence). CDR3 loop: CASSESSGWQYNEQFF. The CDR3 DNA reads as TGCGCCAGCAGTGAGTCCTCGGGGTGGCAGTACAATGAGCAGTTCTTC.

As DNA, the CDR3 is TGTGCCAGCAGCGGGACAGATAACTATGGCTACACCTTC. It translates to CASSGTDNYGYTF. This chain links TRBV7-6 with TRBJ1-2; 7 bases align to TRBD1. Germline lookup yields CDR1 SGHVS and CDR2 FNYEAQ. Trimming took 5 bases from V and 1 from J; bases not matched to a gene: 1. The CDR3 is made up of 13 amino acids.

The rearrangement links TRBV25-1 to TRBJ1-5; the D gene is possibly TRBD1 (5 bases). V gave up 8 bases and J gave up 1 base, with 9 bases separating them. In germline, CDR1 is MGHDK, CDR2 SYGVNS. The CDR3 consists of 13 residues. CDR3 nucleotide sequence: TGTGCCAGCTCTCGACAGAGCAATCAGCCCCAGCATTTT. Translated: CASSRQSNQPQHF.